The clone carrying this T cell receptor beta chain has only a few counts. These data originate in a study of blood T cells in healthy people across ages. This CDR3 spans 13 amino acids. Germline trimming cut 7 bases from V and 8 bases from J; bases unmatched to any gene: 11. Germline V gene sequence: CDR1 SQVTM, CDR2 ANQGSEA. Primers used in a second PCR of roughly 7 to 12 cycles were a sample-barcoded 5' primer and a J-beta primer mix. In TCRdb, the 5' RACE reads were re-called with MiXCR into one record per CDR3 protein. This sample has some 1.8 million distinct CDR3 sequences, with 35% to 50% found just once.

The TCR sequence derives from a human donor in good health. The source material was blood. The V and J genes are TRBV29-1 and TRBJ2-3; 8 bases map to TRBD2. The chain's CDR3 is CSAGGGPLGTQYF. CDR3 DNA sequence: TGCAGCGCCGGCGGGGGGCCCCTAGGTACGCAGTATTTT.